This T cell receptor (beta chain) was recovered during a study of cytomegalovirus exposure and HLA in healthy donors. PCR amplification relied on 60 Vbeta primers (plus 13 Jbeta primers). Some clones are missing from TCRdb's copy, which holds only in-frame ones; the method was immunoSEQ multiplex PCR. The listing contains fewer than 200,000 clones. This CDR3 is built from 16 residues. In germline, CDR1 is MGHDK, CDR2 SYGVNS. J was trimmed by 2 bases and V by 3 bases; bases with no gene match: 7. Healthy bone marrow donors made up the cohort. The study, taken as a whole, reports: TRBV6-2, TRBV6-3 and some other V segments were excluded as indistinguishable. Later analysis showed TCR association rates varying by HLA locus, highest for DRB1 and lowest for HLA-C. The study flagged about 150 TCR beta chains as cytomegalovirus-associated.

Note on this clone: Its specificity is not known.

The chain links TRBV25-1 to TRBJ2-7; 10 nucleotides match TRBD1. The sample consisted of PBMCs. The sequence derives from a woman aged 55-70 years in good health and CMV-seronegative. This CDR3 reads CASSDFRDRGAYEQYF. The CDR3 DNA is TGTGCCAGCAGTGACTTCAGGGACAGGGGTGCCTACGAGCAGTACTTC.